What follows are 30 T cell receptor beta chains derived from one specimen sequenced in a study of cytomegalovirus exposure and HLA in healthy donors. The study ran its PCR with 60 Vbeta and 13 Jbeta primers. Sequenced by immunoSEQ multiplex PCR; TCRdb stores in-frame clones only, minus some. The sample yields around 150,000 clones, around four fifths seen once. Sequenced input: PBMCs. The source is a woman between 18 and 29 years old in good health and CMV-seronegative.

This clone was found a few times. In nucleotides, the CDR3 is TGTGCCATTTCTAGCCTCGGCCGGGAGCAGTTCTTC. Translation: CAISSLGREQFF. The J gene is TRBJ2-1, the V gene TRBV10-3; TRBD2 is a possible D gene (5 bases). The germline gives CDR1 ENHRY, CDR2 SYGVKD. V lost 9 bases, J lost 10 bases, and 16 bases lay in between. CDR3 length: 12 amino acids.

About this clone: This specimen includes other DNA sequences encoding the same CDR3. The rearrangement links TRBV12-5 to TRBJ1-2, with D possibly being TRBD1 (5 bases). The CDR3 runs 14 residues. The V end lost 1 base, the J end lost 4 bases, and 10 bases lay between the germline ends. Germline V gene data show CDR1 as LGHNT and CDR2 as FRNRAP. The DNA of the CDR3 is TGTGCTAGTGGTTTGGGTGGCAGGGCCTATGGCTACACCTTC. This encodes CASGLGGRAYGYTF.

This clone has just a few counts. V and J are TRBV25-1 and TRBJ2-7, with 9 nucleotides matching TRBD2. The ends lost 4 bases at V and 2 bases at J; junction bases unmatched: 6. The CDR3 is made up of 15 amino acids. Germline V CDR1 and CDR2: MGHDK, SYGVNS. The CDR3 spells CASSGLAEGPYEQYF. CDR3 nucleotides: TGTGCCAGCAGTGGACTAGCGGAAGGACCCTACGAGCAGTACTTC.

The chain has TRBV6-6 and TRBJ1-1, with 9 bases that match TRBD1. From germline, CDR1 is MNHNY and CDR2 SVGAGI (reference sequence). After removal of 2 bases from V and 1 base from J, the junction contained 5 bases not matched to a gene. The length of the CDR3 is 16 residues. The CDR3 here is CASSYPGQGTNTEAFF. Here the CDR3 DNA reads TGTGCCAGCAGTTACCCTGGACAGGGGACGAACACTGAAGCTTTCTTT.

This chain links TRBV9 with TRBJ2-2; D possibly corresponds to TRBD1 (5 bases). V lost 3 bases to trimming and J lost 1 base, with 10 bases between them. Germline-derived CDR1 and CDR2 are SGDLS and YYNGEE. This CDR3 is built from 15 residues. The DNA for the CDR3 is TGTGCCAGCAGCGCCCACAGGTTGAACACCGGGGAGCTGTTTTTT. Encoded protein: CASSAHRLNTGELFF.

V usage is TRBV6-5 and J usage is TRBJ2-1; perhaps TRBD1 as D (5 bases). Trimming stripped 6 bases from V and 5 bases from J, with 17 bases between. Germline V gene lookup returns CDR1 MNHEY and CDR2 SVGAGI. The CDR3 length is 15 residues. CDR3 region: CASRDRVRADNEQFF. The CDR3 nucleotides are TGTGCCAGCAGGGACCGGGTCAGGGCGGACAATGAGCAGTTCTTC.

The chain combines TRBV5-4 with TRBJ1-1; D is uncertain. Germline CDR1 is SGHNT and CDR2 is YYREEE (reference sequence). The CDR3 loop spans 13 amino acids. Trimming removed 5 bases at V and 8 bases at J, with 16 bases between. The DNA of the CDR3 is TGTGCCAGCAGATCGAGCTTGCAGGCCGAAGCTTTCTTT. This translates into CASRSSLQAEAFF.

The gene calls are TRBV7-9 and TRBJ2-1; 11 nucleotides line up with TRBD2. Per germline, CDR1 SEHNR and CDR2 FQNEAQ (reference sequence). The CDR3 totals 15 residues. J gave up 7 bases and V 5 bases, and 7 bases lay outside the gene matches. In nucleotides, the CDR3 is TGTGCCAGCAGCCCTAAGGGACTAGCGGTTAATGAGCAGTTCTTC. This gives the protein CASSPKGLAVNEQFF. Complete variable domain (other parts from reference TRBV7-9 and TRBJ2-1): DTGVSQNPRHKITKRGQNVTFRCDPISEHNRLYWYRQTLGQGPEFLTYFQNEAQLEKSRLLSDRFSAERPKGSFSTLEIQRTEQGDSAMYLCASSPKGLAVNEQFFGPGTRLTVL.

This chain links TRBV7-2 with TRBJ2-7; 15 bases align to TRBD2. V dropped 5 bases and J dropped 3; count of bases not matched to a gene: 5. The germline gives CDR1 SGHTA, CDR2 FQGNSA. The CDR3 has 16 residues. The DNA for the CDR3 is TGTGCCAGCAGCGGCCAGGGACTAGCGGGAGGCTACGAGCAGTACTTC. Translation: CASSGQGLAGGYEQYF. The whole variable domain, remainder taken from reference TRBV7-2 and TRBJ2-7, is GAGVSQSPSNKVTEKGKDVELRCDPISGHTALYWYRQSLGQGLEFLIYFQGNSAPDKSGLPSDRFSAERTGGSVSTLTIQRTQQEDSAVYLCASSGQGLAGGYEQYFGPGTRLTVT.

The V call is TRBV7-6, the J call TRBJ2-5; D might be TRBD2 (6 bases). V was cut by 1 base and J by 2 bases, with 14 bases left in between. The germline gives CDR1 SGHVS, CDR2 FNYEAQ. CDR3 length equals 16 residues. The CDR3 reads CASSLVAGRRQETQYF. The DNA of the CDR3 is TGTGCCAGCAGCTTAGTTGCGGGGAGACGGCAAGAGACCCAGTACTTC.

Here the CDR3 reads CAWSAGGWNTEAFF. Written as DNA, the CDR3 is TGTGCCTGGAGTGCAGGGGGCTGGAACACTGAAGCTTTCTTT. The chain has TRBV30 and TRBJ1-1, with 8 bases that match TRBD1. This CDR3 contains 14 residues. Unmatched junction bases numbered 2, after V lost 1 base and J lost 1 base. Germline values: CDR1 GTSNPN, CDR2 SVGIG (reference sequence).

The chain combines TRBV19 with TRBJ2-3, with 8 bases lining up with TRBD2. The CDR3 is 17 residues long. With 4 bases clipped from V and 2 bases from J, the junction kept 11 bases outside the gene matches. The germline CDR1 and CDR2 sequences are LNHDA and SQIVND (reference sequence). The CDR3 DNA is TGTGCCAGTAGTACCCTACGAACTAGCGGCAACACAGATACGCAGTATTTT. It encodes CASSTLRTSGNTDTQYF.

This clone has only one observation. V gene TRBV5-6 combines with J gene TRBJ1-2, with TRBD1 matching over 8 bases. Germline CDR1 is SGHDT and CDR2 is YYEEEE. The CDR3 contains 17 residues. The trim removed 1 base at V and 6 bases at J, leaving 14 bases unmatched. CDR3 coding DNA: TGTGCCAGCAGCTTGAGTCCAGGGGGCGATTTGGTTGATGGCTACACCTTC. Protein sequence: CASSLSPGGDLVDGYTF. Full variable domain (remainder filled in from reference TRBV5-6 and TRBJ1-2): DAGVTQSPTHLIKTRGQQVTLRCSPKSGHDTVSWYQQALGQGPQFIFQYYEEEERQRGNFPDRFSGHQFPNYSSELNVNALLLGDSALYLCASSLSPGGDLVDGYTFGSGTRLTVV.

CDR3 sequence reads: CASSASTSGSNEQFF. The CDR3 DNA follows: TGTGCCAGCAGTGCTTCGACTAGCGGGAGTAATGAGCAGTTCTTC. The chain employs TRBV6-1 and TRBJ2-1, with 12 bases aligning to TRBD2. Trimming took 4 bases from V and 7 from J; bases not matched to a gene: 5. Germline values: CDR1 MNHNS, CDR2 SASEGT. This CDR3 has 15 residues.

The chain has TRBV6-6 and TRBJ2-7; TRBD1 aligns across 7 bases. Per germline, CDR1 MNHNY and CDR2 SVGAGI (reference sequence). This CDR3 is built from 12 residues. Trimming cost V 2 bases and J 5 bases; bases outside gene matches: 0. The CDR3 spells CASSYTGDEQYF. The CDR3 DNA reads TGTGCCAGCAGTTACACAGGGGACGAGCAGTACTTC.

This sequence joins TRBV5-1 and TRBJ1-2; D is undetermined. This CDR3 region has 15 residues. CDR1 is SGHRS, CDR2 YFSETQ, per germline. Trimming pared 0 bases from V and 8 bases from J, leaving 17 bases between. CDR3 sequence reads: CASSLVVAASGGYTF. The CDR3, as DNA: TGCGCCAGCAGCTTGGTAGTCGCGGCCTCTGGCGGCTACACCTTC.

The sample holds one count of this clone. The gene calls are TRBV6-5 and TRBJ1-1; 7 bases agree with TRBD1. This CDR3 comprises 13 residues. Germline CDR1 MNHEY, CDR2 SVGAGI. V was pared by 7 bases and J by 0 bases, with 2 bases of the junction left unmatched. The CDR3 loop reads CASNRGLNTEAFF. CDR3 nucleotide sequence: TGTGCCAGCAACAGGGGATTGAACACTGAAGCTTTCTTT.

This clone was detected a few times. The chain carries TRBV6-5 and TRBJ2-7, with 8 bases lining up with TRBD2. The CDR3 loop spans 15 amino acids. Looked up from germline, CDR1 is MNHEY and CDR2 is SVGAGI. The junction had 12 bases not matched to a gene; V was cut back by 6 bases and J by 5 bases. The CDR3 DNA is TGTGCCAGCAGGTTGACTAGCGACTCTTGGCACGAGCAGTACTTC. This sequence encodes CASRLTSDSWHEQYF.

This clone was recorded only once. The rearrangement links TRBV10-1 to TRBJ2-7, with D possibly being TRBD1 (5 bases). In germline, CDR1 is WNHNN, CDR2 SYGVQD (reference sequence). CDR3 length: 14 amino acids. V lost 1 base and J 5 bases, leaving 12 bases between the germline ends. The CDR3: CASSEYEQADEQYF. CDR3 DNA: TGCGCCAGCAGTGAGTATGAACAGGCCGACGAGCAGTACTTC.

The V and J genes are TRBV7-9 and TRBJ1-1; D may be TRBD1 (6 bases). V was clipped by 6 bases and J by 0 bases, with 11 bases between them. This CDR3 is 14 amino acids long. The germline V gene encodes CDR1 SEHNR and CDR2 FQNEAQ (reference sequence). As DNA, the CDR3 is TGTGCCAGCAGACCCGACAGGCTGAACACTGAAGCTTTCTTT. Its protein is CASRPDRLNTEAFF. Complete variable domain (other parts from reference TRBV7-9 and TRBJ1-1): DTGVSQNPRHKITKRGQNVTFRCDPISEHNRLYWYRQTLGQGPEFLTYFQNEAQLEKSRLLSDRFSAERPKGSFSTLEIQRTEQGDSAMYLCASRPDRLNTEAFFGQGTRLTVV.

The rearrangement joins TRBV6-5 to TRBJ1-3; D remains unclear. V was trimmed by 6 bases and J by 0 bases, leaving 9 bases between them. CDR1 and CDR2 from the germline V gene are MNHEY and SVGAGI. CDR3 length: 14 residues. In DNA form, the CDR3 reads TGTGCCAGCAGAAGAACAGTCTCTGGAAACACCATATATTTT. Translated, it gives CASRRTVSGNTIYF.

The chain uses TRBV20-1 and TRBJ1-1; D ambiguous. CDR3 length equals 11 residues. Germline V gives CDR1 DFQATT, CDR2 SNEGSKA (reference sequence). V lost 6 bases, J lost 11 bases, and 16 bases lay in between. The CDR3 DNA is TGCAGTGCAGTTGTAAGGCCCGGGGCTTTCTTT. Amino acid sequence: CSAVVRPGAFF.

V gene TRBV6-6 combines with J gene TRBJ1-1, with D hard to call. Trimming cost V 4 bases and J 1 base, with 10 bases left between them. CDR3 length: 14 amino acids. CDR1 MNHNY and CDR2 SVGAGI come from the germline V gene (reference sequence). The CDR3 region has the DNA TGTGCCAGCAGTTTCGTACGGTCGAACACTGAAGCTTTCTTT. Protein product: CASSFVRSNTEAFF.

The rearrangement joins TRBV5-1 to TRBJ2-1; TRBD2 might be the D (5 bases). The CDR3 totals 14 residues. V was clipped by 2 bases and J by 4 bases, with 10 bases between them. The germline V gene encodes CDR1 SGHRS and CDR2 YFSETQ. The CDR3, as DNA: TGCGCCAGCAGCTTAGAGGGAAAATACAATGAGCAGTTCTTC. This gives the protein CASSLEGKYNEQFF.

CDR3 residues: CASSFGSGGQYNSPLHF. The CDR3 coding sequence is TGTGCCAGCAGTTTCGGATCAGGGGGACAGTATAATTCACCCCTCCACTTT. This rearrangement joins TRBV25-1 to TRBJ1-6; TRBD1 matches 7 bases. Germline V gene sequence: CDR1 MGHDK, CDR2 SYGVNS. The CDR3 contains 17 residues. V trimming: 5 bases; J trimming: 4 bases; junction bases outside the gene matches: 11.

The V and J genes are TRBV6-5 and TRBJ2-1, with 9 bases identical to TRBD1. V lost 6 bases to trimming and J lost 4 bases; unmatched junction nucleotides: 7. The CDR3 covers 15 residues. Germline CDR1 is MNHEY and CDR2 is SVGAGI. CDR3 loop: CASSLDRGGYNEQFF. CDR3 DNA: TGTGCCAGCAGCCTAGACAGGGGGGGGTACAATGAGCAGTTCTTC.

This chain joins TRBV5-1 and TRBJ1-1; 9 bases are shared with TRBD1. V lost 4 bases, J lost 1 base, and 8 bases stayed unmatched. This CDR3 has 16 residues. CDR1 and CDR2 (germline): SGHRS, YFSETQ. The CDR3 sequence is CASSPDRGPQNTEAFF. CDR3 nucleotides: TGCGCCAGCAGCCCGGACAGGGGACCTCAGAACACTGAAGCTTTCTTT.

The rearrangement links TRBV11-1 to TRBJ2-5; 8 bases are a match to TRBD1. After removal of 0 bases from V and 4 bases from J, the junction contained 7 bases not matched to a gene. The CDR3 covers 16 residues. In germline, CDR1 is SGHAT, CDR2 FQDESV (reference sequence). CDR3 DNA: TGTGCCAGCAGCTTAGCGGGTCAGGGGGCGGGAGAGACCCAGTACTTC. It translates to CASSLAGQGAGETQYF.

The chain joins TRBV19 to TRBJ1-5; the D is unclear. CDR1 LNHDA and CDR2 SQIVND come from the germline V gene (reference sequence). The CDR3 consists of 13 residues. V gave up 6 bases and J gave up 0 bases, with 6 bases separating them. The DNA of the CDR3 is TGTGCCAGTAGGCAGTATAGCAATCAGCCCCAGCATTTT. Residues: CASRQYSNQPQHF.

A word on this clone: The junction differs from germline at one of its ends, possibly a read error. This chain uses TRBV7-9 with TRBJ2-7; 12 bases are a match to TRBD1. The CDR3 sequence is 16 residues long. Germline V gene lookup returns CDR1 SEHNR and CDR2 FQNEAQ (reference sequence). Here the CDR3 reads CSSSAGDRGLRREQYF. The CDR3 DNA reads as TGTTCCAGCAGCGCCGGGGACAGGGGGCTACGGCGCGAGCAGTACTTC.